The 7 T cell receptor beta chains below were found in one sample sequenced in a study of blood T cells in healthy people across ages. A sample-barcoded 5' primer and a J-beta primer mix were used in a second PCR of about 7 to 12 cycles. TCRdb re-derived calls from the 5' RACE reads in MiXCR, one entry per CDR3 protein. This sample has 750,000 or so distinct CDR3 sequences; around a quarter occur once, and the top ten carry more than 8%. This sample was also put to use in a study of T cells of mothers and their children.

Sequencing was performed on blood. The receptors here all came from a boy between 10 and 17 years old in good health.

J is TRBJ1-2 and V is TRBV6-5, with a weak D call TRBD1 (5 bases). Germline loops: CDR1 MNHEY, CDR2 SVGAGI. V was pared by 6 bases and J by 4 bases, with 9 bases between. The CDR3 has 12 residues. The CDR3 is CASRSGIYGYTF. The CDR3 DNA follows: TGTGCCAGCAGGTCAGGGATCTATGGCTACACCTTC.

V and J are TRBV28 and TRBJ1-5, with D perhaps TRBD1 (6 bases). The CDR3 is 14 residues long. V was trimmed by 3 bases and J by 6 bases, leaving 12 bases between them. CDR1 and CDR2 from the germline V gene are MDHEN and SYDVKM. The CDR3 region has the DNA TGTGCCAGCAGTTTTTATGGGGGCACTCAGCCCCAGCATTTT. This translates into CASSFYGGTQPQHF.

The sample holds a few counts of this clonotype. The gene calls are TRBV7-3 and TRBJ1-4; the D gene is possibly TRBD1 (5 bases). The CDR3 is 16 residues long. V dropped 10 bases and J dropped 6 bases, with 24 bases sitting between them. The V gene's germline CDR1 is SGHTA and CDR2 FQGTGA. CDR3 coding DNA: TGTGCCAAACAATGGGGTCAGGGCGCAGAGGATGAAAAACTGTTTTTT. Residues: CAKQWGQGAEDEKLFF.

This rearrangement joins TRBV7-9 to TRBJ2-4, with 8 bases fitting TRBD1. Germline trimming cut 3 bases from V and 2 bases from J; bases unmatched to any gene: 6. CDR3 size: 16 residues. Germline loops: CDR1 SEHNR, CDR2 FQNEAQ (reference sequence). The CDR3 region has the DNA TGTGCCAGCAGCTTTGGACAGGGCCTAACCAAAAACATTCAGTACTTC. This sequence encodes CASSFGQGLTKNIQYF.

V usage is TRBV12-3 or TRBV12-4 and J usage is TRBJ1-5; D ambiguous. V was shortened by 6 bases and J by 0 bases, with 12 bases between the two germline ends. The CDR3 runs 15 residues. CDR3 DNA sequence: TGTGCCAGCAGCTTTGTGTCCTATAGCAATCAGCCCCAGCATTTT. Residues: CASSFVSYSNQPQHF.

This clonotype has more than one count but fewer than ten. J is TRBJ1-6 and V is TRBV11-2; weak D call: TRBD1 (5 bases). Germline CDR1 and CDR2: SGHAT and FQNNGV. The CDR3 sequence is 15 residues long. V lost 5 bases and J 9 bases, leaving 17 bases between the germline ends. CDR3 amino acids: CASSPQAGGSSPLHF. CDR3 sequence (DNA): TGTGCCAGCAGCCCTCAGGCCGGGGGTAGTTCACCCCTCCACTTT.

This rearrangement joins TRBV20-1 to TRBJ2-7; D tentatively fits TRBD1 or TRBD2 (5 bases each). The CDR3 contains 14 residues. The germline V and J ends were trimmed by 3 bases and 3 bases, with 15 bases remaining between them. Germline V gives CDR1 DFQATT, CDR2 SNEGSKA (reference sequence). This CDR3 is CSARGVWGFYEQYF. CDR3 in DNA: TGCAGTGCTAGGGGGGTGTGGGGCTTCTACGAGCAGTACTTC.